This T cell receptor beta chain came from a study of blood T cell repertoires in COVID-19. Study-level information: Sites in the United States, Italy and Spain provided acute and convalescent COVID-19 samples. T cells, B-cell-depleted T cells, or PBMCs supplied cDNA or gDNA.

In the original workflow: Nucleated cell counts were estimated from reference gene primer amplification. Produced via immunoSEQ multiplex PCR; TCRdb's table is partial and in-frame only. V and J calls and clone size are as listed in that table; D and trimming were resolved from the DNA. The sample lists a few hundred thousand clones, roughly 91% occurring once. From germline, CDR1 is SGDLS and CDR2 YYNGEE. V shed 4 bases and J 8 bases; nucleotides not matched to a gene: 6. CDR3 size: 14 residues. This chain uses TRBV9 with TRBJ1-4, with 9 bases fitting TRBD1. This clonotype was sampled from a man in his fifties with active or convalescent COVID-19. The sample comprised peripheral blood. CDR3: CASSPGQGGEKLFF. In DNA, the CDR3 is TGTGCCAGCAGCCCGGGACAGGGAGGAGAAAAACTGTTTTTT.